This TCR beta chain was captured in a study of T-cell memory formation after mild COVID-19. The overall study: Among the donors, TCR clusters were largely specific to each donor.

In its sample, this clonotype was seen a few times. Its antigen is not known. TCRdb analysed the 5' RACE reads with MiXCR anew, one entry per CDR3 protein. The data hold about 620,000 distinct CDR3 sequences, with more than 15% observed a single time. Broader study findings: Shrinking CD4+ clones were chiefly CM and EM; CD8+ ones were chiefly EMRA.

The V segment lost 1 base and the J segment 3 bases; nucleotides outside the gene matches: 9. The CDR3 length is 17 residues. The TCR was taken from an adult woman who had mild COVID-19 (a few samples of this study predate the infection). Cell type and time point are not known. Specimen: PBMCs or a T cell subset sorted from them (not recorded which). V is TRBV12-3 or TRBV12-4 and J is TRBJ1-2, with 9 nucleotides matching TRBD1. The CDR3 DNA reads as TGTGCCAGCAGTTTAGTCCACAGGGGGCAGTCCCACTATGGCTACACCTTC. Residues: CASSLVHRGQSHYGYTF.